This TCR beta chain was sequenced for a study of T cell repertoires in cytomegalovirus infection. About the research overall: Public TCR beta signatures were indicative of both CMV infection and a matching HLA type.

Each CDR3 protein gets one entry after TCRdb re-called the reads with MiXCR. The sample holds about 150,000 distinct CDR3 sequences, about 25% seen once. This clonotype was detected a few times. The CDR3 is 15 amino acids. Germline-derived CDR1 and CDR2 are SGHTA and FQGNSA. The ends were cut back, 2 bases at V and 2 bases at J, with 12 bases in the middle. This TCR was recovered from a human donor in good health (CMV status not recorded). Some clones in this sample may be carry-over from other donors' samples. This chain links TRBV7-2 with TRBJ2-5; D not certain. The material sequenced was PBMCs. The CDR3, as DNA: TGTGCCAGCAGCTTATATAATGGCGGACAAGAGACCCAGTACTTC. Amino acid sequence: CASSLYNGGQETQYF.